These 10 T cell receptor beta chains were all obtained from the same sample, sequenced in a study of control samples from healthy donors and cancer patients. This table comes from immunoSEQ multiplex PCR, and its TCRdb copy is limited to in-frame clones, with some not included. The profile shows about 150,000 clones, 85% to 95% of them singletons. Sequenced material: blood. Receptors were obtained from a woman aged 40 to 49 in good health.

This clone came up once. The J gene is TRBJ2-2, the V gene TRBV5-6; possible D gene TRBD2, 6 bases. CDR1 is SGHDT, CDR2 YYEEEE, per germline. The CDR3 is made up of 13 amino acids. V lost 0 bases, J lost 6 bases, and 6 bases lay in between. The DNA of the CDR3 is TGTGCCAGCAGCTTGGGACTAGCCGGGGAGCTGTTTTTT. This sequence encodes CASSLGLAGELFF.

This chain connects TRBV18 to TRBJ2-7; no firm D call. Germline CDR1 reads KGHSH; CDR2 reads LQKENI. The V end was cut by 4 bases, the J end by 2 bases, with 15 bases between. The length of the CDR3 is 15 residues. The CDR3 is CASSQGSGFTYEQYF. In nucleotides, the CDR3 is TGTGCCAGCTCACAGGGATCGGGCTTCACCTACGAGCAGTACTTC.

This clone came up once. This chain connects TRBV10-3 to TRBJ1-1; 7 positions match TRBD1. CDR3 length: 16 residues. CDR1 is ENHRY, CDR2 SYGVKD, per germline. J gave up 2 bases and V 2 bases, and 8 bases lay outside the gene matches. The CDR3 spells CAISERGGGYNTEAFF. CDR3 nucleotide sequence: TGTGCCATCAGTGAGCGCGGAGGGGGCTATAACACTGAAGCTTTCTTT.

V usage is TRBV27 and J usage is TRBJ1-1; tentative D call: TRBD1 (5 bases). This CDR3 is built from 19 residues. V dropped 1 base and J dropped 0 bases, with 21 bases sitting between them. The V gene's germline CDR1 is MNHEY and CDR2 SMNVEV (reference sequence). In nucleotides, the CDR3 is TGTGCCAGCAGTTTATTTCCCCTTGACAGCTCTTTCATGAACACTGAAGCTTTCTTT. Protein product: CASSLFPLDSSFMNTEAFF.

The chain couples TRBV9 to TRBJ2-3, with 10 bases aligning to TRBD1. Trimming cost V 4 bases and J 9 bases; bases outside gene matches: 14. From germline, CDR1 is SGDLS and CDR2 YYNGEE. The CDR3 extends over 16 amino acids. The CDR3 spells CASSSSAGTGVETQYF. CDR3 in DNA: TGTGCCAGCAGCTCATCGGCCGGGACAGGGGTAGAGACGCAGTATTTT.

The chain carries TRBV19 and TRBJ2-7; maybe TRBD1 (5 bases). Trimming stripped 7 bases from V and 6 bases from J, with 19 bases between. The CDR3 is 14 amino acids. Germline lookup yields CDR1 LNHDA and CDR2 SQIVND (reference sequence). CDR3 DNA: TGTGCCAGTACCTATAGGCAGGGTGTGAGCGAGCAGTACTTC. Protein sequence: CASTYRQGVSEQYF.

The rearrangement links TRBV11-2 to TRBJ2-2, with 8 bases matching TRBD2. The germline CDR1 and CDR2 sequences are SGHAT and FQNNGV. The CDR3 is made up of 16 amino acids. The ends lost 2 bases at V and 4 bases at J; junction bases unmatched: 6. The CDR3 DNA follows: TGTGCCAGCAGCTTATATCAGCGGGGGTTCACCGGGGAGCTGTTTTTT. It is translated as CASSLYQRGFTGELFF. Full variable domain (remainder filled in from reference TRBV11-2 and TRBJ2-2): EAGVAQSPRYKIIEKRQSVAFWCNPISGHATLYWYQQILGQGPKLLIQFQNNGVVDDSQLPKDRFSAERLKGVDSTLKIQPAKLEDSAVYLCASSLYQRGFTGELFFGEGSRLTVL.

This clone was detected once. The V gene is TRBV7-3, the J gene TRBJ2-7, with 11 positions matching TRBD2. The CDR3 runs to 15 residues. J was trimmed by 4 bases and V by 5 bases; bases with no gene match: 7. The germline CDR1 and CDR2 sequences are SGHTA and FQGTGA. For the CDR3, the DNA is TGTGCCAGCAGCGACCTAGCGGGGGGACTTTACGAGCAGTACTTC. It codes for CASSDLAGGLYEQYF.

This clone was detected a few times. The chain combines TRBV6-5 with TRBJ2-7; the D is unclear. V lost 6 bases and J lost 6, with 9 bases in between. Germline CDR1 MNHEY, CDR2 SVGAGI. The CDR3 is 11 residues long. CDR3 sequence (DNA): TGTGCCAGCAGCACGGTAGGCGAGCAGTACTTC. Protein sequence: CASSTVGEQYF.

The V call is TRBV7-9, the J call TRBJ1-3; possible D gene TRBD1, 5 bases. Germline CDR1 reads SEHNR; CDR2 reads FQNEAQ (reference sequence). The V end lost 5 bases, the J end lost 2 bases, and 13 bases lay between the germline ends. The CDR3 length is 15 residues. CDR3 nucleotide sequence: TGTGCCAGCAGCCCAAAACTCAGGGCTGGAAACACCATATATTTT. Its protein is CASSPKLRAGNTIYF.